This TCR beta chain was recovered during a study of blood T cell repertoires in COVID-19. Study at large: From the United States, Italy and Spain came samples of acute and convalescent COVID-19. PBMCs, B-cell-depleted T cells, or T cells provided the cDNA or gDNA that made up the material.

As handled by the study authors: Estimated nucleated cell counts came from reference gene primer amplification. Clones were read by immunoSEQ multiplex PCR, and TCRdb kept only the in-frame ones, dropping some. The DNA gave D and trimming, while V, J and clone size come from that table. The sample lists approximately 130,000 clones, 88% seen once, with about 7.3% in the top ten. The CDR3 sequence is 15 residues long. V lost 1 base to trimming and J lost 3 bases; unmatched junction nucleotides: 5. Germline CDR1 SQVTM, CDR2 ANQGSEA. The chain joins TRBV29-1 to TRBJ2-7; 11 positions agree with TRBD1. The sequence was obtained from a man between 45 and 60 years old with acute or convalescent COVID-19. Sequencing was done on a sample of peripheral blood. DNA of the CDR3: TGCAGCGTTGAAGGGACAGGGGGCGCGTTCTACGAGCAGTACTTC. Encoded protein: CSVEGTGGAFYEQYF.